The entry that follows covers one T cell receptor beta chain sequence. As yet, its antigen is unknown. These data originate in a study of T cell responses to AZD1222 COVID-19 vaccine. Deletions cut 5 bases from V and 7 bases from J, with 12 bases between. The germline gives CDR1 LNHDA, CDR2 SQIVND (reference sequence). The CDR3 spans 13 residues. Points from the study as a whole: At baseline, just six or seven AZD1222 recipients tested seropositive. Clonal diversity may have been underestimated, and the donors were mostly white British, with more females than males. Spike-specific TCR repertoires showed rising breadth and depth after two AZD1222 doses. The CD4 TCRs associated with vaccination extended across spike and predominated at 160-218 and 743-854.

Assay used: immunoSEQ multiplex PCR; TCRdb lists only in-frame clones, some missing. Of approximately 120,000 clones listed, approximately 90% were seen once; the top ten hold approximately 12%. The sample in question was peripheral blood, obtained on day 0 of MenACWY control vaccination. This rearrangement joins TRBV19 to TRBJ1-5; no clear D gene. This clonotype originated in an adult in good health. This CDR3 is CASSPDRRQPQHF. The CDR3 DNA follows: TGTGCCAGTAGTCCAGACCGCAGACAGCCCCAGCATTTT.